This T cell receptor beta chain was profiled in a study of regulatory T cells in long-lasting Graves disease. Study conclusions and caveats: Among samples with persistent disease, TRBV28, TRBJ1-2 and TRBJ2-5 were favored. Authors noted too few samples as a limitation.

This CDR3 has 16 amino acids. Germline assignment: CDR1 MDHEN and CDR2 SYDVKM. Losses at the gene ends were 4 bases for V and 1 base for J; bases not matched to a gene: 7. Construction of TCR beta libraries relied on iRepertoire HTBI primers and on Arm-PCR targeting CDR3 regions. MiXCR was run by TCRdb on the multiplex PCR reads, yielding one entry per CDR3 protein. This sample carries over 450,000 distinct CDR3 sequences, 20% to 25% of them seen once, and the ten largest clones take 7% to 9%. This clonotype was counted many times. What it binds is not known. Time point specified: persistent/refractory GD, antithyroid drugs over 5 years with positive TRAb. PBMCs provided the RNA from which the TCR library was made.

Sample: peripheral blood mononuclear cells (PBMCs), taken when the disease was refractory, from a patient treated with antithyroid drugs. The chain recombines TRBV28 with TRBJ2-7; 10 nucleotides agree with TRBD2. The clonotype was recovered from a female donor with Graves disease. In DNA, the CDR3 is TGTGCCAGCAGTTCCCCAAGCGGGAGGGGATCCTACGAGCAGTACTTC. Translation: CASSSPSGRGSYEQYF.